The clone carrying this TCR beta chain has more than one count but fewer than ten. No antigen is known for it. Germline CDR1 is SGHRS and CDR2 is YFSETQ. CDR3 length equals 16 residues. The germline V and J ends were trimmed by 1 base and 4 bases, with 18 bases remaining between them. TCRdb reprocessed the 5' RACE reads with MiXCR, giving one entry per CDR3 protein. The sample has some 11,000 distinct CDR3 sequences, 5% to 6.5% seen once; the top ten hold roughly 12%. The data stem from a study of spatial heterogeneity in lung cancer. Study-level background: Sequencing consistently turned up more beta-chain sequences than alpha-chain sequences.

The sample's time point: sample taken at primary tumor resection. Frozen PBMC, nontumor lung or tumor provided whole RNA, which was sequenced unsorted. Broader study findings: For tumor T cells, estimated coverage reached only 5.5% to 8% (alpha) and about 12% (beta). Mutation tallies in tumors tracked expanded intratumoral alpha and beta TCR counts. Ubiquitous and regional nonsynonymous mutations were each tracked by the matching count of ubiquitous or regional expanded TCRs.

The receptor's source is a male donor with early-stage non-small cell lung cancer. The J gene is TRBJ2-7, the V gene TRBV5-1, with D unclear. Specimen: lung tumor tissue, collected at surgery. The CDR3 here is CASSLFGTAPMYEQYF. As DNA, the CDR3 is TGCGCCAGCAGCTTGTTCGGAACAGCCCCAATGTACGAGCAGTACTTC.